This record looks at one TCR beta chain sequence and its context. This entry comes from a study of blood T cell repertoires in COVID-19. Study as a whole: Material from acute and convalescent COVID-19 was sourced from the United States, Italy and Spain. T cells, B-cell-depleted T cells, or PBMCs supplied cDNA or gDNA.

Source study methods: Reference gene primer amplification in the assay estimated nucleated cell counts. TCRdb keeps only in-frame clones here, not all; method: immunoSEQ multiplex PCR. V and J calls and clone size are those listed in that table; D and trimming were worked out from the DNA. The sample carries 70,000 to 75,000 clones, 65% to 80% recorded once. Sequencing was carried out using peripheral blood. The clonotype originates from a man aged 60-69 years with active or convalescent COVID-19.

The CDR3: CASSLTWGRLDEQYF. The CDR3 bases are TGTGCCAGCAGCTTAACGTGGGGGCGCTTGGACGAGCAGTACTTC. V is TRBV11-2 and J is TRBJ2-7; D possibly corresponds to TRBD1 (6 bases). Germline V lookup: CDR1 SGHAT, CDR2 FQNNGV. This CDR3 has 15 residues. V was clipped by 2 bases and J by 5 bases, with 16 bases between them.